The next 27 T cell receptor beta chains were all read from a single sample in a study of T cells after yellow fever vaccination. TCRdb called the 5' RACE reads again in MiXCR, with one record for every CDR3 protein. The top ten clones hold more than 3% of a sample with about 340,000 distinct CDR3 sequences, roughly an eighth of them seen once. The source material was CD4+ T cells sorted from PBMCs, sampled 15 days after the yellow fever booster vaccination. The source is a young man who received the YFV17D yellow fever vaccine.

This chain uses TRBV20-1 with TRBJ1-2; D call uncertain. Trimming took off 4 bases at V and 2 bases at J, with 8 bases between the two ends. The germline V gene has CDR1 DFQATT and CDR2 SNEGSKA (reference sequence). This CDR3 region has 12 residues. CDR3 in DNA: TGCAGTGCTAACCGGGAAAACTATGGCTACACCTTC. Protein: CSANRENYGYTF.

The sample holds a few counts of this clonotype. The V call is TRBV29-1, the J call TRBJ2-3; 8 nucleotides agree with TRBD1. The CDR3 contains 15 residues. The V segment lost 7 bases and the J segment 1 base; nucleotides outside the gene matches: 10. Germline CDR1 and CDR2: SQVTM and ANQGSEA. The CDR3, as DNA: TGCAGCGACACACCTCCGACAGGGGGCACAGATACGCAGTATTTT. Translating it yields CSDTPPTGGTDTQYF.

This chain's CDR3 is CASSFAGAFGYTF. CDR3 coding DNA: TGTGCCAGCAGCTTCGCTGGGGCCTTCGGGTACACCTTC. The rearrangement uses TRBV7-9 and TRBJ1-2; D perhaps matches TRBD1 (5 bases). V was clipped by 3 bases and J by 11 bases, with 16 bases between them. Germline lookup yields CDR1 SEHNR and CDR2 FQNEAQ (reference sequence). The CDR3 is made up of 13 amino acids. Based on the CDR3 plus reference TRBV7-9 and TRBJ1-2, the full variable domain is DTGVSQNPRHKITKRGQNVTFRCDPISEHNRLYWYRQTLGQGPEFLTYFQNEAQLEKSRLLSDRFSAERPKGSFSTLEIQRTEQGDSAMYLCASSFAGAFGYTFGSGTRLTVV.

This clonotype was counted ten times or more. The CDR3 region is CSAGRGGEQFF. The DNA for the CDR3 is TGCAGTGCGGGCAGGGGGGGTGAGCAGTTCTTC. V is TRBV20-1 and J is TRBJ2-1, with D perhaps TRBD1 or TRBD2 (7 bases each). The CDR3 covers 11 residues. V was trimmed by 6 bases and J by 9 bases, leaving 12 bases between them. Germline V lookup: CDR1 DFQATT, CDR2 SNEGSKA (reference sequence).

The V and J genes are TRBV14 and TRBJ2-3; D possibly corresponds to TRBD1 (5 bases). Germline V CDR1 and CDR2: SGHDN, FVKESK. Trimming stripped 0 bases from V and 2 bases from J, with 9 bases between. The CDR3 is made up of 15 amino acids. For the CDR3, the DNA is TGTGCCAGCAGCCAAGATCTCAGGGCCACAGATACGCAGTATTTT. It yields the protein CASSQDLRATDTQYF.

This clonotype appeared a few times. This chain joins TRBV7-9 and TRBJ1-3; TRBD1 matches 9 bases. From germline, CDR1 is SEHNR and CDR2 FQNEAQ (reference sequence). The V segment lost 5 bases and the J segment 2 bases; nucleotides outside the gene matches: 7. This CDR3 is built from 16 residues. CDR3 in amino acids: CASSPTGTGTGNTIYF. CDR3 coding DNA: TGTGCCAGCAGCCCGACCGGGACAGGGACTGGAAACACCATATATTTT. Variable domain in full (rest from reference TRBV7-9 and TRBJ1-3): DTGVSQNPRHKITKRGQNVTFRCDPISEHNRLYWYRQTLGQGPEFLTYFQNEAQLEKSRLLSDRFSAERPKGSFSTLEIQRTEQGDSAMYLCASSPTGTGTGNTIYFGEGSWLTVV.

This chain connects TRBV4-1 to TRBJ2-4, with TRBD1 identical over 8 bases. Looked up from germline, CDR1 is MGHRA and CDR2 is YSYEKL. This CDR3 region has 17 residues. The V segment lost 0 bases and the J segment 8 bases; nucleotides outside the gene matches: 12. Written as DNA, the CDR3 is TGCGCCAGCAGCCAAGAAGGAATTCGACAGGGGTTAGACATTCAGTACTTC. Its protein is CASSQEGIRQGLDIQYF.

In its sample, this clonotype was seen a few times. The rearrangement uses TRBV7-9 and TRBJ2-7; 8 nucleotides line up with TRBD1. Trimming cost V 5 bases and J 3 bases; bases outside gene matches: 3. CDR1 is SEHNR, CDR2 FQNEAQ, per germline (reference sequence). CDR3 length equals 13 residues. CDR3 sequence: CASSRTGSYEQYV. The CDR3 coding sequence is TGTGCCAGCAGCCGGACAGGGAGCTACGAGCAGTACGTC.

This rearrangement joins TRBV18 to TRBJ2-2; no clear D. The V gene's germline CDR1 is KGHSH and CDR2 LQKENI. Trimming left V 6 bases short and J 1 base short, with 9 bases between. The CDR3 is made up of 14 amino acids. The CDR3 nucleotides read TGTGCCAGCTCGTATCAGGAGAACACCGGGGAGCTGTTTTTT. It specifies CASSYQENTGELFF.

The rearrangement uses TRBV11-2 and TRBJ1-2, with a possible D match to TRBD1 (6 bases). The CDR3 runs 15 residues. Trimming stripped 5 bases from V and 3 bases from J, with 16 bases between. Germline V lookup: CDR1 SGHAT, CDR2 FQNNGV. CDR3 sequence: CASSLRGGTYYGYTF. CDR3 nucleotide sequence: TGTGCCAGCAGCCTTAGGGGAGGGACATACTATGGCTACACCTTC.

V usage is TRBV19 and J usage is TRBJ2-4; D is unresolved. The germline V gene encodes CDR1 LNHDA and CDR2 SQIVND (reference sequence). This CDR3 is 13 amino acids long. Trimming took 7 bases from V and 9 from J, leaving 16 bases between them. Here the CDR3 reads CASTPGLTSIQYF. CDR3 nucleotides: TGTGCCAGTACCCCGGGTCTAACTTCCATTCAGTACTTC.

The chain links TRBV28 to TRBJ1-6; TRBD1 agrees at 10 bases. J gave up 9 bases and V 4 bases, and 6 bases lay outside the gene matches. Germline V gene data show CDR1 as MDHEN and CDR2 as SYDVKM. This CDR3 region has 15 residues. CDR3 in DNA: TGTGCCAGCAGTTCACTGACAGGGGGCCGTTCACCCCTCCACTTT. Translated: CASSSLTGGRSPLHF.

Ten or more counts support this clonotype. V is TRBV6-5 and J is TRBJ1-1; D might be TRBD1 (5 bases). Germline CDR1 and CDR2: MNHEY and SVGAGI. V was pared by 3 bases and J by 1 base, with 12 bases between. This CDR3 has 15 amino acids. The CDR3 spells CASSYNRWQNTEAFF. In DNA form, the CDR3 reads TGTGCCAGCAGTTATAACAGGTGGCAGAACACTGAAGCTTTCTTT.

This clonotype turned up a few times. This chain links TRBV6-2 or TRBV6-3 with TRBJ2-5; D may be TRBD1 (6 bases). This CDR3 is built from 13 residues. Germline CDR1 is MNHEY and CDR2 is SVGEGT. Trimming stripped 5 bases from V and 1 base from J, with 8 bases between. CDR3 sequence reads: CASSQDSQETQYF. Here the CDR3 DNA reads TGTGCCAGCAGTCAGGACAGCCAAGAGACCCAGTACTTC.

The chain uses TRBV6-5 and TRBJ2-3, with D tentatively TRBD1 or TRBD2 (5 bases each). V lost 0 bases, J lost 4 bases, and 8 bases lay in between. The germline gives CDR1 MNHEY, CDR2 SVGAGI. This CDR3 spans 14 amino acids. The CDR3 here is CASSYSRGADTQYF. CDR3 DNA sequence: TGTGCCAGCAGTTACTCTAGAGGGGCAGATACGCAGTATTTT.

CDR3 amino acids: CASTPWGGNTEAFF. DNA of the CDR3: TGTGCCAGCACTCCGTGGGGGGGGAACACTGAAGCTTTCTTT. V is TRBV6-2 or TRBV6-3 and J is TRBJ1-1; possibly TRBD1 for D (5 bases). V lost 7 bases, J lost 1 base, and 13 bases lay in between. The CDR3 consists of 14 residues. The germline gives CDR1 MNHEY, CDR2 SVGEGT.

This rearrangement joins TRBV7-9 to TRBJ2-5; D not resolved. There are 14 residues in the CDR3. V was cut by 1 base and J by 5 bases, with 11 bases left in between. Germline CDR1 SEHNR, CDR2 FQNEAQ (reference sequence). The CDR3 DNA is TGTGCCAGCAGCTTAGGGTACAGTCCGGAGACCCAGTACTTC. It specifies CASSLGYSPETQYF. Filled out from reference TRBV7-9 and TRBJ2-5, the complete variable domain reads DTGVSQNPRHKITKRGQNVTFRCDPISEHNRLYWYRQTLGQGPEFLTYFQNEAQLEKSRLLSDRFSAERPKGSFSTLEIQRTEQGDSAMYLCASSLGYSPETQYFGPGTRLLVL.

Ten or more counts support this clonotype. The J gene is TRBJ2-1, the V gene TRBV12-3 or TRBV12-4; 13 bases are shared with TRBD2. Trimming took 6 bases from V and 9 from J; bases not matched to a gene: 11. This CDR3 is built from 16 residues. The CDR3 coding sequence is TGTGCCAGCAGCCACGGGACTAGCGGGGTATTGGGTGAGCAGTTCTTC. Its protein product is CASSHGTSGVLGEQFF.

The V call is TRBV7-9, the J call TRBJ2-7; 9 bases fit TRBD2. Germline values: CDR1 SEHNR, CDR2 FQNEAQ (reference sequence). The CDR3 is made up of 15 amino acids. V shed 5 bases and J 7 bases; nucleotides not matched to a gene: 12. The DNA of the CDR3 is TGTGCCAGCAGCCTGCCGGGACTAGCACCTAGGGAGCAGTACTTC. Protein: CASSLPGLAPREQYF.

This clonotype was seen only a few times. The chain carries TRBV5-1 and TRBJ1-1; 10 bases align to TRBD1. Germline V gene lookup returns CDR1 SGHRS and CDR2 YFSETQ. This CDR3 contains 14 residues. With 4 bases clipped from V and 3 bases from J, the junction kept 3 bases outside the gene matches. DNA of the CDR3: TGCGCCAGCAGCGGGACAGGGGCCTACACTGAAGCTTTCTTT. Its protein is CASSGTGAYTEAFF. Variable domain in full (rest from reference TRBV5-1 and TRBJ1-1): KAGVTQTPRYLIKTRGQQVTLSCSPISGHRSVSWYQQTPGQGLQFLFEYFSETQRNKGNFPGRFSGRQFSNSRSEMNVSTLELGDSALYLCASSGTGAYTEAFFGQGTRLTVV.

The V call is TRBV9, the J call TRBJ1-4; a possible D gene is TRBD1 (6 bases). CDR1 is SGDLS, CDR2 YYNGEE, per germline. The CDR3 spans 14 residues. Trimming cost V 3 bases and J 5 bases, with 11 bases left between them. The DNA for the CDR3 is TGTGCCAGCAGCGCCCAGACAGGAAATGAAAAACTGTTTTTT. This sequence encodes CASSAQTGNEKLFF.

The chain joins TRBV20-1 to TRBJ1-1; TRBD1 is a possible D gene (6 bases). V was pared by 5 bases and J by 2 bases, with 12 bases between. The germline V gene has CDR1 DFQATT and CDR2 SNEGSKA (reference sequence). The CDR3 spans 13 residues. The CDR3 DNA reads TGCAGTGCTCCCTGGGGGGCCAACACTGAAGCTTTCTTT. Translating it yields CSAPWGANTEAFF.

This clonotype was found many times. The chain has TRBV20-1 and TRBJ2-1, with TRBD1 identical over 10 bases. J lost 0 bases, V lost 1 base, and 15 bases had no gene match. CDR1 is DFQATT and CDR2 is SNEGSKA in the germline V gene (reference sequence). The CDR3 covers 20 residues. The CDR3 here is CSARGIEGQGVDSSYNEQFF. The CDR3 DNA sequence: TGCAGTGCTAGAGGGATCGAAGGACAGGGGGTCGACAGCTCCTACAATGAGCAGTTCTTC.

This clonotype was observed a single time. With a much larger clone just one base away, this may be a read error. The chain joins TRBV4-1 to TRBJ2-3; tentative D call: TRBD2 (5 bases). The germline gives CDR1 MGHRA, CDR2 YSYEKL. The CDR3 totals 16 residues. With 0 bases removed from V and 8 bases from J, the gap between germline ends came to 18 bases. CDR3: CASSQEPRGLSSTQYF. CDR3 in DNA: TGCGCCAGCAGCCAAGAACCTCGCGGGCTCTCCAGTACGCAGTATTTT.

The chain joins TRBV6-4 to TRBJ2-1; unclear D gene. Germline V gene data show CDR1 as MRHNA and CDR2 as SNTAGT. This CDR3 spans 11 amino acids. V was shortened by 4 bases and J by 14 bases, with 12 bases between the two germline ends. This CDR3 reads CASSVDPREFF. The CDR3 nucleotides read TGTGCCAGCAGTGTTGACCCCCGGGAGTTCTTC.

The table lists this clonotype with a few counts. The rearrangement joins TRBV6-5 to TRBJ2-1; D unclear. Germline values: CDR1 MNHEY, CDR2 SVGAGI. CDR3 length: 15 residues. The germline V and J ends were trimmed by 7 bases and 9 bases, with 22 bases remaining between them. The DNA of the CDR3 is TGTGCCAGCACTATAAACACCGACCTTTCCAGTGAGCAGTTCTTC. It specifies CASTINTDLSSEQFF.

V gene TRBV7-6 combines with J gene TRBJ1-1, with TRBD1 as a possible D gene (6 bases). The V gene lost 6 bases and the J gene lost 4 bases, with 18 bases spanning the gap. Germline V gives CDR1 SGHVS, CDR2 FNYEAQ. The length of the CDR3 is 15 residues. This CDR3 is CASSSEGGASTEAFF. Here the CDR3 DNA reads TGTGCCAGCAGTTCAGAGGGGGGGGCCAGCACTGAAGCTTTCTTT. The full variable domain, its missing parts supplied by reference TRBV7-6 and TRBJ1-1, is GAGVSQSPRYKVTKRGQDVALRCDPISGHVSLYWYRQALGQGPEFLTYFNYEAQQDKSGLPNDRFSAERPEGSISTLTIQRTEQRDSAMYRCASSSEGGASTEAFFGQGTRLTVV.